This entry is about one T cell receptor (beta chain). Produced via immunoSEQ multiplex PCR; TCRdb's table is partial and in-frame only. The sample shows about 39,000 clones, roughly 88% of them seen only once. This record belongs to a study of blood T cell repertoires in COVID-19. Study-level information: Italy, Spain and the United States were the sources of the convalescent and acute COVID-19 samples. PBMCs, B-cell-depleted T cells, or T cells were the source of the cDNA or gDNA that made up the material.

The CDR3 length is 13 residues. In germline, CDR1 is LNHDA, CDR2 SQIVND (reference sequence). V lost 5 bases, J lost 3 bases, and 9 bases lay in between. The V call is TRBV19, the J call TRBJ2-3, with a weak D call TRBD1 (6 bases). This sequence was found in a human donor in a cohort sampled during active COVID-19. The sample consisted of peripheral blood. The CDR3 DNA follows: TGTGCCAGTAGTGTTACAGGGACAGATACGCAGTATTTT. Its translation: CASSVTGTDTQYF.